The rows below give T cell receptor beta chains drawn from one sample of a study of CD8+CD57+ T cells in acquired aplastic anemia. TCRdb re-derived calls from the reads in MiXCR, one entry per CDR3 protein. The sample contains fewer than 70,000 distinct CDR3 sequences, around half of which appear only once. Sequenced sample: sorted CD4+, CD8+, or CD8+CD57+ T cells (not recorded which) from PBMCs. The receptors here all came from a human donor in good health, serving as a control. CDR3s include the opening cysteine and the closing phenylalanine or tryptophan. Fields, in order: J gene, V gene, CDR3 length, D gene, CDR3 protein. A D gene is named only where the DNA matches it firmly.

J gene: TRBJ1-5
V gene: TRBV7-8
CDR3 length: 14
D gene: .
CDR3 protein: CASSLAGGGQPQHF

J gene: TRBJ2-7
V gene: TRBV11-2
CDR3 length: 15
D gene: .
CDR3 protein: CASSLEQPDYYEQYF

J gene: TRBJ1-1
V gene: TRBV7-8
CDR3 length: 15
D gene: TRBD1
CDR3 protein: CASSLRQGIFGEAFF

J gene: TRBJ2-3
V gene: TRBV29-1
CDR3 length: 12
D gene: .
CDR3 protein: CSTDSGTDTQYF

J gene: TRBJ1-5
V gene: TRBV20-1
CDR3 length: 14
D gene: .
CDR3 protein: CSALDGSSNQPQHF

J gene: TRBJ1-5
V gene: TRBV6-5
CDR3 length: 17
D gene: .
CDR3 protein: CASSYSPTGESNQPQHF

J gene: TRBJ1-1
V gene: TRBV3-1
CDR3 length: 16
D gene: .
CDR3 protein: CASSQGMTEMNTEAFF

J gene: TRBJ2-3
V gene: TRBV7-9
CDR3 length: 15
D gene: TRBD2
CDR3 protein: CASSLSAGVADTQYF

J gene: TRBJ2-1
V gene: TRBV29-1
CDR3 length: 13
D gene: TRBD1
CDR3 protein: CSVDGQVYNEQFF

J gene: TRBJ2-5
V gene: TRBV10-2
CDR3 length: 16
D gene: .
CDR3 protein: CASSGRPRGSKETQYF

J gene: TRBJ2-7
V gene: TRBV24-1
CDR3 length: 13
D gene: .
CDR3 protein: CATGGEGGYEQYF

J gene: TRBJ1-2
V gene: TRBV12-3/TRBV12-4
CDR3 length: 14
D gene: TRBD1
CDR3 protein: CASSFGQGNYGYTF

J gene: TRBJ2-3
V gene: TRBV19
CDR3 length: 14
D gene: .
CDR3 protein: CASSIYLGTDTQYF

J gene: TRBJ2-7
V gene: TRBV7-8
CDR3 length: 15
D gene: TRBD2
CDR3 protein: CASSLAAGGSYEQYF

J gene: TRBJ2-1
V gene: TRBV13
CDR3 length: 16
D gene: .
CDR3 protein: CASSLGGAAILNEQFF

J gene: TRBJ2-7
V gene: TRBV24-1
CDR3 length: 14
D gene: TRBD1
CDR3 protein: CATGNRDRGYEQYF

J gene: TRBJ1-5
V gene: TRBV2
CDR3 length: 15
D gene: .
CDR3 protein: CASSGSQDSNQPQHF

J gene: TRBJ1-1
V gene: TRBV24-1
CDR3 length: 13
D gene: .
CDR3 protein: CATSDEVQRVTFF

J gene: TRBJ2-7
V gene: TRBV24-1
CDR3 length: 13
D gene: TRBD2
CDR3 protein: CASGPAGTYEQYF

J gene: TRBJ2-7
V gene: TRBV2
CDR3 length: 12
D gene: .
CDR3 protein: CASRTSTYEQYF

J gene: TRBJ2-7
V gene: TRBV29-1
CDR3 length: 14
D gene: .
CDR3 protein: CSVETEGLVREQYF

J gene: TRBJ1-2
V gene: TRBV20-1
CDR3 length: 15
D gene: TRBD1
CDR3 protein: CSARLGTGGGDGYTF

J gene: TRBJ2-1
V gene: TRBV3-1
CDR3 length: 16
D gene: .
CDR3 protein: CASSQVVGMAYNEQFF

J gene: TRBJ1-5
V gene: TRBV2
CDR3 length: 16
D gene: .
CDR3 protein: CASSLISIDRNQPQHF

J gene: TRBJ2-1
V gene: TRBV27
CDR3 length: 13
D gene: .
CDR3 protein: CASSPDLDVEQFF

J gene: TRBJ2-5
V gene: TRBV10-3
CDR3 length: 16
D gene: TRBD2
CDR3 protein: CAISSASPGGRETQYF

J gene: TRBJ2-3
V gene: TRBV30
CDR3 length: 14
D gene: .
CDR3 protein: CAWSPTDRTDTQYF

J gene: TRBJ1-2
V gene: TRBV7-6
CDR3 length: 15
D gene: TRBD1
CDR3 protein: CASSLMRDRAGGYTF

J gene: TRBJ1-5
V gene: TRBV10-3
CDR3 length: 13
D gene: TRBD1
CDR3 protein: CAIGQDSNQPQHF

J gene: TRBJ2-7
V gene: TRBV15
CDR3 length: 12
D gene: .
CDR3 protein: CATSSYSYEQYF

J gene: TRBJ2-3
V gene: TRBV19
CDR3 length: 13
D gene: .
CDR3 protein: CARGGQPPDTQYF

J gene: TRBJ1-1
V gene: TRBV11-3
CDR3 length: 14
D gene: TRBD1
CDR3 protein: CASSPGQGGTEAFF

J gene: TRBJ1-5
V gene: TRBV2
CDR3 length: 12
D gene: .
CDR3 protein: CASSEEVQPQHF

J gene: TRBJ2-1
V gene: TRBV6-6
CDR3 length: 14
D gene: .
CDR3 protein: CASSYGGTTEPGFF

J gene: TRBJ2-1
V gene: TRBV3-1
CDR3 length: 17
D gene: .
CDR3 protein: CASSQGGVLELGYEQFF

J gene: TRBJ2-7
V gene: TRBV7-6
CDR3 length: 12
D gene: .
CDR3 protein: CASRLATGEQYF

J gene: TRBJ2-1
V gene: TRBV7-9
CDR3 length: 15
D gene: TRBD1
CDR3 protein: CASSASGTEINEQFF

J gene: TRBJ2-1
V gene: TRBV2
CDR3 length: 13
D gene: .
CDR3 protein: CASSEPTYNEQFF

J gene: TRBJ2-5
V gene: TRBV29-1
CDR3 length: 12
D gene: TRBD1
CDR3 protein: CSVEPGGETQYF

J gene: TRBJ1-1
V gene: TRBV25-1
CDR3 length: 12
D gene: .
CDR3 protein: CASSSVSTEAFF

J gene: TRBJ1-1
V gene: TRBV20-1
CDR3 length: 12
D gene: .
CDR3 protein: CSAPQGNTEAFF

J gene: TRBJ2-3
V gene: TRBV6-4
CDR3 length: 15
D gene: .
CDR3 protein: CASSDSPGTSDTQYF

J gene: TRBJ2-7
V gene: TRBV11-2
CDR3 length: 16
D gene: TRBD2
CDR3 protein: CASIPWRGLADYEQYF

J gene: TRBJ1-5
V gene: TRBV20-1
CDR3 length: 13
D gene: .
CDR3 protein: CSARAGNNQPQHF

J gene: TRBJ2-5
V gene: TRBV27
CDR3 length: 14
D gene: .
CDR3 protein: CASSNGHEKGTQYF

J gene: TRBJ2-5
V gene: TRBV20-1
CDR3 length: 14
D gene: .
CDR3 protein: CSASRRGPTETQYF

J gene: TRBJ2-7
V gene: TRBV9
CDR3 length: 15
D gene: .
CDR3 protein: CASSARVQGSYEQYF

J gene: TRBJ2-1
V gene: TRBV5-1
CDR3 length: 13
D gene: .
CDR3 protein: CASSLGGADEQFF

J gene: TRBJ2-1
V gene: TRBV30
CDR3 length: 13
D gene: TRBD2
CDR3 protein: CAWTSGSYNEQFF